A selection of T cell receptor beta chains follows, all from one sample in a study of PD-1 blockade in classical Hodgkin lymphoma. The data were produced by immunoSEQ multiplex PCR, yet TCRdb's version contains in-frame clones alone and is incomplete. The sample lists roughly 94,000 clones, 85% to 95% occurring once. The specimen was peripheral blood mononuclear cells (PBMCs), collected before the fourth cycle of nivolumab. These receptors originate from a human donor with classical Hodgkin lymphoma. Both conserved end residues are part of each CDR3. The D gene is left open where the match is weak. A row's size may be missing; if present it is once, few, many or a size class.

v_gene	abundance	d_gene	j_gene	CDR3aa	CDR3nt
TRBV27	few	NA	TRBJ2-3	CASSRDTDTQYF	TGTGCCAGCAGTAGAGACACAGATACGCAGTATTTT
TRBV5-4	NA	NA	TRBJ2-1	CASSLGVNHNEQFF	TGTGCCAGCAGCTTGGGCGTTAATCACAATGAGCAGTTCTTC
TRBV5-6	NA	TRBD2	TRBJ2-7	CASGKPGLAVYEQYF	TGTGCCAGCGGTAAACCGGGACTAGCGGTTTACGAGCAGTACTTC
TRBV11-1	NA	NA	TRBJ2-7	CASRAGGSYEQYF	TGTGCCAGCAGAGCTGGGGGGTCCTACGAGCAGTACTTC
TRBV29-1	NA	TRBD2	TRBJ2-7	CSVDRGGGDEQYF	TGCAGCGTTGATCGCGGGGGGGGAGACGAGCAGTACTTC
TRBV28	NA	NA	TRBJ1-5	CASSFFPSGQPQHF	TGTGCCAGCAGTTTCTTCCCATCTGGTCAGCCCCAGCATTTT
TRBV9	NA	NA	TRBJ1-4	CASSVARGLFF	TGTGCCAGCAGCGTAGCGAGGGGGCTGTTTTTT
TRBV4-1	NA	TRBD2	TRBJ2-1	CASSQDWVAGGPYNEQFF	TGCGCCAGCAGCCAAGATTGGGTAGCGGGAGGGCCCTACAATGAGCAGTTCTTC
TRBV27	NA	NA	TRBJ2-1	CASRGEYGNEQFF	TGTGCCAGCAGGGGGGAATATGGCAATGAGCAGTTCTTC
TRBV5-1	NA	TRBD1	TRBJ1-2	CASSSLTGPGYTF	TGCGCCAGCAGCTCCCTGACAGGGCCTGGGTACACCTTC